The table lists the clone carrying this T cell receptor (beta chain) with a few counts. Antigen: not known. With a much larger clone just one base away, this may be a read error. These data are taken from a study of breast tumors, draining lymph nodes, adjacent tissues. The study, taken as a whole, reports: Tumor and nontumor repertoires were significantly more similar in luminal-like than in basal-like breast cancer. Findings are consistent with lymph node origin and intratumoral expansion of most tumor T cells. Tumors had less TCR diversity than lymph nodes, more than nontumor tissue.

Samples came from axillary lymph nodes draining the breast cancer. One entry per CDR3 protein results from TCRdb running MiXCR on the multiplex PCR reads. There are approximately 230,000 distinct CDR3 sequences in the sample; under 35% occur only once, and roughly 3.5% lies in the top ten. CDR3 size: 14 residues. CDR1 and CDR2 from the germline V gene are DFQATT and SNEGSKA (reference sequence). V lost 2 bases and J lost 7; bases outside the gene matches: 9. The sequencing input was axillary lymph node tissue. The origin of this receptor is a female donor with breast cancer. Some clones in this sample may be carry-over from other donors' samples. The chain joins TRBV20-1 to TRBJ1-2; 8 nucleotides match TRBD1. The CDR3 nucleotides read TGCAGTGCTAGACCGGACAGGGACGGCTCTGGCTACACCTTC. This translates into CSARPDRDGSGYTF.